Sequencing of this TCR beta chain was carried out in a study of Ad26.COV2.S vaccination and SARS-CoV-2 variants. The CDR3 is 12 residues long. Per germline, CDR1 SGHAT and CDR2 FQDESV (reference sequence). Trimming removed 6 bases from V and 5 bases from J, with 7 bases in between. Produced via immunoSEQ multiplex PCR; TCRdb's table is partial and in-frame only. Found here are some 240,000 clones, approximately 88% of them singletons; the top ten hold roughly 3%. Treatment defined: roughly 19 received Ad26.COV2.S at low or high dose, single or two shots; roughly five received placebo; per-sample allocation not given. Repertoires come from day 63 after the first vaccine or placebo injection. Cohort 1b enrolled adults aged 18-55 years in Boston.

Sequenced material: peripheral blood, taken in a trial of Ad26.COV2.S vaccine versus placebo. This receptor was obtained from a person between 18 and 60 years old who received the Ad26.COV2.S COVID-19 vaccine or a placebo. V usage is TRBV11-1 and J usage is TRBJ2-2, with D tentatively TRBD1 (5 bases). The CDR3 loop is CASSWTTGELFF. Here the CDR3 DNA reads TGTGCCAGCAGTTGGACAACCGGGGAGCTGTTTTTT. Combining the CDR3 with reference TRBV11-1 and TRBJ2-2 gives the whole variable domain EAEVAQSPRYKITEKSQAVAFWCDPISGHATLYWYRQILGQGPELLVQFQDESVVDDSQLPKDRFSAERLKGVDSTLKIQPAELGDSAMYLCASSWTTGELFFGEGSRLTVL.